Each of the 10 T cell receptor beta chains below was sequenced from the same sample in a study of CD8+CD57+ T cells in acquired aplastic anemia. TCR beta VDJ combinations and CDR3 sequences were profiled from genomic DNA. Via MiXCR, TCRdb re-called the reads, giving one row per CDR3 protein. This table holds 150,000 to 200,000 distinct CDR3 sequences, about 48% found once. Sequenced input: sorted CD4+, CD8+, or CD8+CD57+ T cells (not recorded which) from PBMCs. The receptors here all came from a human donor in good health.

This clonotype was counted only a few times. It may be a read error: a sequence one base away is much more abundant. J is TRBJ2-7 and V is TRBV5-4; tentatively, D is TRBD2 (5 bases). V lost 3 bases to trimming and J lost 7 bases, with 20 bases between them. The CDR3 runs 15 residues. CDR1 is SGHNT, CDR2 YYREEE, per germline (reference sequence). The DNA of the CDR3 is TGTGCCAGCAGCTCGGCCTCAACGACACGGAGGGAGCAGTACTTC. Encoded protein: CASSSASTTRREQYF.

In this sample, this clonotype turned up a few times. The V gene is TRBV6-1, the J gene TRBJ1-5, with a weak D call TRBD1 (5 bases). V dropped 7 bases and J dropped 1 base, with 17 bases sitting between them. Per the germline V gene, CDR1 is MNHNS and CDR2 is SASEGT. This CDR3 is built from 16 residues. CDR3 sequence (DNA): TGTGCCAGCATAAACCCGGGACGGGGAAGCAATCAGCCCCAGCATTTT. Protein product: CASINPGRGSNQPQHF.

At least ten counts were recorded for this clonotype. This rearrangement joins TRBV2 to TRBJ2-7; no firm D call. The ends were cut back, 6 bases at V and 7 bases at J, with 10 bases in the middle. The CDR3 is 11 amino acids. Germline CDR1 is SNHLY and CDR2 is FYNNEI. The CDR3 region is CASRQSGEQYF. The CDR3 bases are TGTGCCAGCAGGCAGAGTGGGGAGCAGTACTTC.

This clonotype was seen repeatedly, ten times or more. CDR3: CAWSVQGIEQFF. In nucleotides, the CDR3 is TGTGCCTGGAGTGTACAGGGGATCGAGCAGTTCTTC. The chain uses TRBV30 and TRBJ2-1; 7 bases agree with TRBD1. The CDR3 runs to 12 residues. J was trimmed by 10 bases and V by 0 bases; bases with no gene match: 3. Germline CDR1 reads GTSNPN; CDR2 reads SVGIG (reference sequence).

With regard to this clonotype: Given a much more abundant clone one base away, this may be a read error. The chain couples TRBV4-2 to TRBJ2-1, with TRBD2 identical over 9 bases. Unmatched junction bases numbered 8, after V lost 0 bases and J lost 8 bases. Germline V lookup: CDR1 LGHNA, CDR2 YNFKEQ. The CDR3 consists of 16 residues. This CDR3 reads CASSQDLSGGDDEQFF. The CDR3 DNA follows: TGTGCCAGCAGCCAAGATCTTAGCGGGGGTGACGATGAGCAGTTCTTC.

The gene calls are TRBV2 and TRBJ1-2; 7 nucleotides match TRBD1. Germline assignment: CDR1 SNHLY and CDR2 FYNNEI. The J segment lost 5 bases and the V segment lost 6 bases, leaving 12 bases of the junction unmatched. The CDR3 runs to 15 residues. The CDR3 sequence is CASSVAGQGEYGYTF. CDR3 coding DNA: TGTGCCAGCAGCGTTGCTGGGCAGGGGGAATATGGCTACACCTTC. Drawing the rest from reference TRBV2 and TRBJ1-2, the complete variable domain is EPEVTQTPSHQVTQMGQEVILRCVPISNHLYFYWYRQILGQKVEFLVSFYNNEISEKSEIFDDQFSVERPDGSNFTLKIRSTKLEDSAMYFCASSVAGQGEYGYTFGSGTRLTVV.

This clonotype was counted at least ten times. This chain joins TRBV6-4 and TRBJ2-2; D not resolved. CDR1 and CDR2 (germline): MRHNA, SNTAGT. Trimming removed 4 bases at V and 6 bases at J, with 9 bases between. This CDR3 contains 13 residues. The CDR3 region is CASSAPNSGELFF. CDR3 in DNA: TGTGCCAGCAGTGCCCCCAATTCCGGGGAGCTGTTTTTT.

This clonotype was seen many times. The rearrangement joins TRBV20-1 to TRBJ1-2; no definite D call. This CDR3 region has 13 residues. CDR1 is DFQATT, CDR2 SNEGSKA, per germline (reference sequence). V was pared by 6 bases and J by 1 base, with 12 bases between. The CDR3 loop is CSANMGYNYGYTF. In nucleotides, the CDR3 is TGCAGTGCCAACATGGGATATAACTATGGCTACACCTTC.

This clonotype was picked up many times. The chain uses TRBV7-3 and TRBJ2-2; D not resolved. The CDR3 consists of 14 residues. Trimming took off 3 bases at V and 2 bases at J, with 7 bases between the two ends. The germline V gene encodes CDR1 SGHTA and CDR2 FQGTGA. The DNA for the CDR3 is TGTGCCAGCAGCTTCGACCCTAACACCGGGGAGCTGTTTTTT. The encoded protein is CASSFDPNTGELFF.

This clonotype was counted many times. This chain uses TRBV5-1 with TRBJ1-2; D may be TRBD1 (6 bases). V was clipped by 5 bases and J by 8 bases, with 19 bases between them. CDR3 length equals 14 residues. Germline V gene data show CDR1 as SGHRS and CDR2 as YFSETQ. The CDR3 protein is CASSFGTGKGGYTF. In DNA, the CDR3 is TGCGCCAGCAGTTTCGGTACAGGGAAAGGAGGCTACACCTTC. Full variable domain (rest looked up from reference TRBV5-1 and TRBJ1-2): KAGVTQTPRYLIKTRGQQVTLSCSPISGHRSVSWYQQTPGQGLQFLFEYFSETQRNKGNFPGRFSGRQFSNSRSEMNVSTLELGDSALYLCASSFGTGKGGYTFGSGTRLTVV.